These 2 T cell receptor beta chains share one sample of origin, sequenced in a study of identical twins (dated by TCRdb to 2016 to 2018). Library generation was performed with 5' RACE. TCRdb records Illumina HiSeq 2000 as the sequencer. The public reads were reanalyzed by TCRdb: fastp trimming at Q25, MiXCR alignment, in-frame beta chains only. Entries are consolidated by CDR3 protein sequence, retaining the most common genes and DNA. In this sample the table shows 1.5 million to 2 million distinct CDR3 sequences, less than 40% of which occur a single time. Together, the top ten hold about 0.27% of the sample. The sequenced sample consisted of cord blood. Receptors originate from a newborn girl in good health.

This clonotype showed up many times. This chain links TRBV28 with TRBJ2-3; D gene uncertain. Looked up from germline, CDR1 is MDHEN and CDR2 is SYDVKM. V dropped 1 base and J dropped 2 bases, with 7 bases sitting between them. This CDR3 spans 14 amino acids. As DNA, the CDR3 is TGTGCCAGCAGTTTATTTCCAGCCACAGATACGCAGTATTTT. Translating it yields CASSLFPATDTQYF.

This clonotype was seen a handful of times. J is TRBJ2-7 and V is TRBV20-1; 12 nucleotides match TRBD1. The trim removed 1 base at V and 6 bases at J, leaving 7 bases unmatched. Looked up from germline, CDR1 is DFQATT and CDR2 is SNEGSKA (reference sequence). This CDR3 spans 15 amino acids. The CDR3 nucleotides read TGCAGTGCTAGAGTCGGGACAGGGGGCGCGAGCGAGCAGTACTTC. Its protein product is CSARVGTGGASEQYF.